Listed below are T cell receptor beta chains from one sample, sequenced in a study of technical replicates of blood from several donors. Some clones are missing from TCRdb's copy, which holds only in-frame ones; the method was immunoSEQ multiplex PCR. The sample has approximately 65,000 clones; around 90% are singletons. Material: PBMCs. These receptors came from a human donor in good health. Some clones in this sample may be carry-over from other donors' samples. CDR3s include the opening cysteine and the closing phenylalanine or tryptophan. The D gene is left open where the match is weak. Rows give clone size only sometimes, using once, few, many, or a class for an expanded clone.

j_call v_call d_call clone_size cdr3_nt cdr3_aa
TRBJ2-7 TRBV10-3 NA once TGTGCCATCAGTGACGGGTTCGGCGAGCAGTACTTC CAISDGFGEQYF
TRBJ2-2 TRBV7-8 TRBD2 NA TGTGCCAGCACTCCCCGTTGGGCGGGAGGAACCGGGGAGCTGTTTTTT CASTPRWAGGTGELFF
TRBJ1-2 TRBV5-1 NA NA TGCGCCAGCAGATCAACTCTGGACTATGGCTACACCTTC CASRSTLDYGYTF
TRBJ2-3 TRBV28 NA NA TGTGCCAGCACTCAGGCAGATACGCAGTATTTT CASTQADTQYF
TRBJ2-7 TRBV10-3 TRBD1 NA TGTGCCATCAGTGAGTACCGACAGGGGAGCAACGAGCAGTACTTC CAISEYRQGSNEQYF
TRBJ2-7 TRBV6-6 TRBD2 NA TGTGCCAGCAGCCGTAACACCCCAGCGGGGAACTACGAGCAGTACTTC CASSRNTPAGNYEQYF
TRBJ2-7 TRBV7-9 NA NA TGTGCCAGCAGCTTTTCGGAGAAATCCTACGAGCAGTACTTC CASSFSEKSYEQYF
TRBJ1-6 TRBV5-1 NA NA TGCGCCAGCAGCTCAAAGACAGGAGGATCCTATAATTCACCCCTCCACTTT CASSSKTGGSYNSPLHF
TRBJ1-1 TRBV5-6 TRBD1 NA TGTGCCAGCAGCTTGAACAGGGGGCTCGGTCCGAACACTGAAGCTTTCTTT CASSLNRGLGPNTEAFF
TRBJ2-1 TRBV7-2 NA NA TGTGCCAGCAGCTGGGCAGGTTCCAATGAGCAGTTCTTC CASSWAGSNEQFF
TRBJ2-5 TRBV5-1 TRBD2 NA TGCGCCAGCAGCTTGGGGCGGGGGTTGCAAGAGACCCAGTACTTC CASSLGRGLQETQYF